A selection of T cell receptor beta chains follows, all from one sample in a study of blood T cell repertoires in COVID-19. This table comes from immunoSEQ multiplex PCR, and its TCRdb copy is limited to in-frame clones, with some not included. Seen here are some 80,000 clones, about three quarters observed once, and the top ten hold 9.9%. Specimen: peripheral blood. The receptors originated from a human donor in a cohort sampled during active COVID-19. CDR3s include the opening cysteine and the closing phenylalanine or tryptophan. Each record gives: CDR3 DNA, CDR3 protein, D gene, clone size, V gene, J gene, CDR3 length. A D gene is named only where the DNA matches it firmly. Only part of the rows carry a size: once, few, many, or a class if the clone is expanded.

CDR3 DNA: TGTGCCAGCAGCGTAGGGGCGGGGGTCTCCTACGAGCAGTACTTC
CDR3 protein: CASSVGAGVSYEQYF
D gene: TRBD2
clone size: NA
V gene: TRBV7-2
J gene: TRBJ2-7
CDR3 length: 15

CDR3 DNA: TGCGCCAGCAGCCTGACTAGCGGGGGGCCAGATACGCAGTATTTT
CDR3 protein: CASSLTSGGPDTQYF
D gene: TRBD2
clone size: NA
V gene: TRBV5-1
J gene: TRBJ2-3
CDR3 length: 15

CDR3 DNA: TGTGCCAGCAGCTTTGGACAGGGGGAGACCCAGTACTTC
CDR3 protein: CASSFGQGETQYF
D gene: TRBD1
clone size: NA
V gene: TRBV7-3
J gene: TRBJ2-5
CDR3 length: 13

CDR3 DNA: TGTGCCAGTAGTCCTCGCGGCGGGCGGGGCCCCGTGGATACGCAGTATTTT
CDR3 protein: CASSPRGGRGPVDTQYF
D gene: NA
clone size: NA
V gene: TRBV19
J gene: TRBJ2-3
CDR3 length: 17

CDR3 DNA: TGTGCCAGCAGAGGCAGGGTCCACGAGCAGTACTTC
CDR3 protein: CASRGRVHEQYF
D gene: NA
clone size: NA
V gene: TRBV11-2
J gene: TRBJ2-7
CDR3 length: 12

CDR3 DNA: TGTGCCACCAGTGACCCCGGGACAGGGAGTGAAAAACTGTTTTTT
CDR3 protein: CATSDPGTGSEKLFF
D gene: TRBD1
clone size: once
V gene: TRBV24-1
J gene: TRBJ1-4
CDR3 length: 15

CDR3 DNA: TGCGCCAGCAGCCTGGGACTAGCGGGGTTTGCAGATACGCAGTATTTT
CDR3 protein: CASSLGLAGFADTQYF
D gene: TRBD2
clone size: NA
V gene: TRBV4-1
J gene: TRBJ2-3
CDR3 length: 16

CDR3 DNA: TGTGCCAGCAGCCGGGACAGGGGTTCATATCAGCCCCAGCATTTT
CDR3 protein: CASSRDRGSYQPQHF
D gene: TRBD1
clone size: NA
V gene: TRBV27
J gene: TRBJ1-5
CDR3 length: 15

CDR3 DNA: TGTGCCAGCAGCTTAGGGCGGGGGGGCCGAGAGACCCAGTACTTC
CDR3 protein: CASSLGRGGRETQYF
D gene: TRBD2
clone size: NA
V gene: TRBV7-2
J gene: TRBJ2-5
CDR3 length: 15

CDR3 DNA: TGTGCCTGGAGTGTCCGGGGAGGGACTGAAAAACTGTTTTTT
CDR3 protein: CAWSVRGGTEKLFF
D gene: NA
clone size: few
V gene: TRBV30
J gene: TRBJ1-4
CDR3 length: 14

CDR3 DNA: TGCGCCAGCAGCCAGTCGGGACAGGAGCGATATGGCTACACCTTC
CDR3 protein: CASSQSGQERYGYTF
D gene: TRBD1
clone size: once
V gene: TRBV4-1
J gene: TRBJ1-2
CDR3 length: 15

CDR3 DNA: TGTGCCAGCAGTGTGGGGCCCGCCCGATACGAGCAGTACTTC
CDR3 protein: CASSVGPARYEQYF
D gene: NA
clone size: NA
V gene: TRBV2
J gene: TRBJ2-7
CDR3 length: 14

CDR3 DNA: TGTGCCAGCAGCGGCAGGGTGACCTATAATTCACCCCTCCACTTT
CDR3 protein: CASSGRVTYNSPLHF
D gene: NA
clone size: NA
V gene: TRBV5-8
J gene: TRBJ1-6
CDR3 length: 15

CDR3 DNA: TGTGCCAGCAGCGTGACTAGCGGGGGGGCCGGCCTTTTGAGTGAGCAGTTCTTC
CDR3 protein: CASSVTSGGAGLLSEQFF
D gene: TRBD2
clone size: few
V gene: TRBV9
J gene: TRBJ2-1
CDR3 length: 18

CDR3 DNA: TGTGCCAGCAGTTACAGAAGAACAGGGGGGGTTGAAAAACTGTTTTTT
CDR3 protein: CASSYRRTGGVEKLFF
D gene: TRBD1
clone size: NA
V gene: TRBV6-5
J gene: TRBJ1-4
CDR3 length: 16

CDR3 DNA: TGCGCCAGCAGCTTTCTAGCGGGGGGGCTGAATGAGCAGTTCTTC
CDR3 protein: CASSFLAGGLNEQFF
D gene: TRBD2
clone size: NA
V gene: TRBV5-1
J gene: TRBJ2-1
CDR3 length: 15

CDR3 DNA: TGTGCCAGCAGCTTAAAGCCCAGCACAGATACGCAGTATTTT
CDR3 protein: CASSLKPSTDTQYF
D gene: NA
clone size: NA
V gene: TRBV11-2
J gene: TRBJ2-3
CDR3 length: 14

CDR3 DNA: TGTGCCAGCAAAATATACAGGGGATCCAACTATGGCTACACCTTC
CDR3 protein: CASKIYRGSNYGYTF
D gene: TRBD1
clone size: NA
V gene: TRBV6-5
J gene: TRBJ1-2
CDR3 length: 15

CDR3 DNA: TGTGCCAGCTCACTCGCGGGACAGGAGGGGTTCCGCCAGTTCTTC
CDR3 protein: CASSLAGQEGFRQFF
D gene: TRBD1
clone size: NA
V gene: TRBV18
J gene: TRBJ2-1
CDR3 length: 15

CDR3 DNA: TGTGCCAGCAGTAACCGACTAGCGCCACACAATGAGCAGTTCTTC
CDR3 protein: CASSNRLAPHNEQFF
D gene: TRBD2
clone size: NA
V gene: TRBV2
J gene: TRBJ2-1
CDR3 length: 15

CDR3 DNA: TGTGCCATACAAAGGGACAGAAACACCGGGGAGCTGTTTTTT
CDR3 protein: CAIQRDRNTGELFF
D gene: TRBD1
clone size: NA
V gene: TRBV5-4
J gene: TRBJ2-2
CDR3 length: 14

CDR3 DNA: TGTGCCAGCAGCTTGCTGAGCGTGGGAAACACCATATATTTT
CDR3 protein: CASSLLSVGNTIYF
D gene: NA
clone size: once
V gene: TRBV11-2
J gene: TRBJ1-3
CDR3 length: 14

CDR3 DNA: TGTGCCAGCAGCCCAAGGGGGTTCCAAGAGACCCAGTACTTC
CDR3 protein: CASSPRGFQETQYF
D gene: NA
clone size: NA
V gene: TRBV3-1/TRBV3-2
J gene: TRBJ2-5
CDR3 length: 14

CDR3 DNA: TGTGCCAGCAGTGACACCAGGGGTAGTAGGCAGCCCCAGCATTTT
CDR3 protein: CASSDTRGSRQPQHF
D gene: NA
clone size: NA
V gene: TRBV6-1
J gene: TRBJ1-5
CDR3 length: 15

CDR3 DNA: TGCGCCAGCAGCCGTACTAGCGGCACCGGGGAGCTGTTTTTT
CDR3 protein: CASSRTSGTGELFF
D gene: TRBD2
clone size: NA
V gene: TRBV4-3
J gene: TRBJ2-2
CDR3 length: 14

CDR3 DNA: TGCGCCAGCAGCTCGGACAGGGGGGTAGGGTCACCCCTCCACTTT
CDR3 protein: CASSSDRGVGSPLHF
D gene: TRBD1
clone size: few
V gene: TRBV4-1
J gene: TRBJ1-6
CDR3 length: 15

CDR3 DNA: TGTGCCAGCAGCCAAGATTCGTCTAGCGGGGGTGACGAGCAGTACTTC
CDR3 protein: CASSQDSSSGGDEQYF
D gene: TRBD2
clone size: NA
V gene: TRBV3-1/TRBV3-2
J gene: TRBJ2-7
CDR3 length: 16

CDR3 DNA: TGTGCCAGCAGTTTATACAGACAATCAACTAATGAAAAACTGTTTTTT
CDR3 protein: CASSLYRQSTNEKLFF
D gene: NA
clone size: NA
V gene: TRBV28
J gene: TRBJ1-4
CDR3 length: 16

CDR3 DNA: TGTGCCAGCATTTCAGGGGGCGCGGGATCACCCCTCCACTTT
CDR3 protein: CASISGGAGSPLHF
D gene: TRBD1
clone size: NA
V gene: TRBV7-2
J gene: TRBJ1-6
CDR3 length: 14

CDR3 DNA: TGTGCCAGCAGCTTGGGACTAGCCAAAGAGACCCAGTACTTC
CDR3 protein: CASSLGLAKETQYF
D gene: TRBD2
clone size: once
V gene: TRBV11-3
J gene: TRBJ2-5
CDR3 length: 14

CDR3 DNA: TGTGCCTGGAGTGCCTCGGGACACTCCGAGCAGTACTTC
CDR3 protein: CAWSASGHSEQYF
D gene: NA
clone size: few
V gene: TRBV30
J gene: TRBJ2-7
CDR3 length: 13

CDR3 DNA: TGTGCCAGCACCACCGACATAAGAAACACCATATATTTT
CDR3 protein: CASTTDIRNTIYF
D gene: NA
clone size: NA
V gene: TRBV5-7
J gene: TRBJ1-3
CDR3 length: 13

CDR3 DNA: TGTGCCTGGAGTACCGGGGGGGATTCACCCCTCCACTTT
CDR3 protein: CAWSTGGDSPLHF
D gene: NA
clone size: NA
V gene: TRBV30
J gene: TRBJ1-6
CDR3 length: 13

CDR3 DNA: TGCGCCAGCAGCCAAGTTTGGTCCGGGGACACCTTC
CDR3 protein: CASSQVWSGDTF
D gene: NA
clone size: NA
V gene: TRBV4-1
J gene: TRBJ1-2
CDR3 length: 12

CDR3 DNA: TGTGCCAGCAGGGGACAGGGCGTCACCAATCAGCCCCAGCATTTT
CDR3 protein: CASRGQGVTNQPQHF
D gene: TRBD1
clone size: NA
V gene: TRBV2
J gene: TRBJ1-5
CDR3 length: 15

CDR3 DNA: TGTGCCAGCAGTGATGGTCAGGATGCAGATACGCAGTATTTT
CDR3 protein: CASSDGQDADTQYF
D gene: NA
clone size: NA
V gene: TRBV6-1
J gene: TRBJ2-3
CDR3 length: 14

CDR3 DNA: TGTGCCATAGGGAGAGGGGGACGGAACACTGAAGCTTTCTTT
CDR3 protein: CAIGRGGRNTEAFF
D gene: NA
clone size: NA
V gene: TRBV10-3
J gene: TRBJ1-1
CDR3 length: 14

CDR3 DNA: TGCGCCAGCAGCCAGGGGACGGCGAACACCGGGGAGCTGTTTTTT
CDR3 protein: CASSQGTANTGELFF
D gene: NA
clone size: NA
V gene: TRBV5-1
J gene: TRBJ2-2
CDR3 length: 15

CDR3 DNA: TGTGCCAGCAGAAGAGGGGAGTTGGGGGCGGATGCTGAAGCTTTCTTT
CDR3 protein: CASRRGELGADAEAFF
D gene: NA
clone size: NA
V gene: TRBV5-4
J gene: TRBJ1-1
CDR3 length: 16

CDR3 DNA: TGTGCCAGCAGCATCACTAGCGGCTCCTACAATGAGCAGTTCTTC
CDR3 protein: CASSITSGSYNEQFF
D gene: TRBD2
clone size: NA
V gene: TRBV7-2
J gene: TRBJ2-1
CDR3 length: 15

CDR3 DNA: TGTGCCAGCACCAAGACAGAGAACACTGAAGCTTTCTTT
CDR3 protein: CASTKTENTEAFF
D gene: NA
clone size: NA
V gene: TRBV21-1
J gene: TRBJ1-1
CDR3 length: 13

CDR3 DNA: TGTGCCAGCAGTTACTCGTCACGGGATCCCCAAGAGACCCAGTACTTC
CDR3 protein: CASSYSSRDPQETQYF
D gene: NA
clone size: NA
V gene: TRBV6-2/TRBV6-3
J gene: TRBJ2-5
CDR3 length: 16

CDR3 DNA: TGTGCCAGCAGTGAAGTGGGGCGAAACACTGAAGCTTTCTTT
CDR3 protein: CASSEVGRNTEAFF
D gene: NA
clone size: NA
V gene: TRBV6-1
J gene: TRBJ1-1
CDR3 length: 14

CDR3 DNA: TGCGCCAGCAATCGGGGTGATTACAATGAGCAGTTCTTC
CDR3 protein: CASNRGDYNEQFF
D gene: NA
clone size: NA
V gene: TRBV10-2
J gene: TRBJ2-1
CDR3 length: 13

CDR3 DNA: TGTGCCAGCAGCGCCGGACAGGGAATCTCCTACGAGCAGTACTTC
CDR3 protein: CASSAGQGISYEQYF
D gene: TRBD1
clone size: NA
V gene: TRBV9
J gene: TRBJ2-7
CDR3 length: 15

CDR3 DNA: TGTGCCAGCAGCCAAGATTTCTCTAGCGGGGCGTCCTACAATGAGCAGTTCTTC
CDR3 protein: CASSQDFSSGASYNEQFF
D gene: TRBD2
clone size: NA
V gene: TRBV4-2
J gene: TRBJ2-1
CDR3 length: 18

CDR3 DNA: TGTGCCAGCAGTTGGCGGGGTGATGGCTACACCTTC
CDR3 protein: CASSWRGDGYTF
D gene: NA
clone size: NA
V gene: TRBV28
J gene: TRBJ1-2
CDR3 length: 12

CDR3 DNA: TGCGCCAGCAGACTTACTAGCCACCACTCCTACGAGCAGTACTTC
CDR3 protein: CASRLTSHHSYEQYF
D gene: NA
clone size: NA
V gene: TRBV4-1
J gene: TRBJ2-7
CDR3 length: 15

CDR3 DNA: TGTGCCAGCAGTCCCCCTCGTTACGAGCAGTACTTC
CDR3 protein: CASSPPRYEQYF
D gene: NA
clone size: NA
V gene: TRBV6-2/TRBV6-3
J gene: TRBJ2-7
CDR3 length: 12

CDR3 DNA: TGTGCCAGCTCACCGCAGGGGGCCGTCTATAATTCACCCCTCCACTTT
CDR3 protein: CASSPQGAVYNSPLHF
D gene: TRBD1
clone size: NA
V gene: TRBV18
J gene: TRBJ1-6
CDR3 length: 16

CDR3 DNA: TGTGCCAGCAGCCAAGGACGTGGGGGGGCTGTGACCCAGTACTTC
CDR3 protein: CASSQGRGGAVTQYF
D gene: NA
clone size: NA
V gene: TRBV3-1/TRBV3-2
J gene: TRBJ2-5
CDR3 length: 15

CDR3 DNA: TGTGCCAGCAGCCCGTCAGGGTCCTCTGGAAACACCATATATTTT
CDR3 protein: CASSPSGSSGNTIYF
D gene: NA
clone size: NA
V gene: TRBV7-2
J gene: TRBJ1-3
CDR3 length: 15

CDR3 DNA: TGTGCCAGCAGTTATCTGTCTAACTATGGCTACACCTTC
CDR3 protein: CASSYLSNYGYTF
D gene: NA
clone size: few
V gene: TRBV6-2/TRBV6-3
J gene: TRBJ1-2
CDR3 length: 13

CDR3 DNA: TGTGCCAGCAGCTTAAACGGGGTCAATCCCTACGAGCAGTACTTC
CDR3 protein: CASSLNGVNPYEQYF
D gene: NA
clone size: NA
V gene: TRBV7-6
J gene: TRBJ2-7
CDR3 length: 15

CDR3 DNA: TGTGCCAGCAGCCTATACCGGGACAGGGACGAACCGGGGACTGAAGCTTTCTTT
CDR3 protein: CASSLYRDRDEPGTEAFF
D gene: TRBD1
clone size: NA
V gene: TRBV11-2
J gene: TRBJ1-1
CDR3 length: 18